One T cell receptor beta chain is described in this entry. No antigen is known for it. The data stem from a study of T cells in Graves' hyperthyroidism and ophthalmopathy. Whole-study findings and limits: Most clonotypes that expanded in the thyroid above 0.001 also showed up in blood. A 13 V-J model separated ophthalmopathy from stable hyperthyroidism.

TCR beta CDR3 regions were amplified from RNA transcripts. The HTBI primer set drove a first-round RT-PCR of the TCR CDR3. TCRdb reprocessed the multiplex PCR reads with MiXCR, giving one entry per CDR3 protein. The sample carries roughly 380,000 distinct CDR3 sequences, roughly 14% recorded once. Diagnoses were established using clinical symptoms, serum thyroxine and TRAb, thyroid ultrasound and orbital computed tomography. At first hyperthyroidism diagnosis, before any ophthalmopathy symptoms, the blood sample was collected. V shed 7 bases and J 1 base; nucleotides not matched to a gene: 6. The CDR3 contains 13 residues. Germline V gene lookup returns CDR1 SQVTM and CDR2 ANQGSEA.

This clonotype was obtained from a man aged 25 to 45 with Graves' hyperthyroidism that later progressed to Graves' ophthalmopathy. Sequenced: blood. This chain connects TRBV29-1 to TRBJ2-5; 7 nucleotides line up with TRBD1. The CDR3 reads CSADRTGQETQYF. The CDR3 coding sequence is TGCAGCGCTGATAGGACAGGCCAAGAGACCCAGTACTTC.